Listed here are 26 T cell receptor beta chains from one sample, sequenced in a study of T cell changes during pregnancy in multiple sclerosis. Method: immunoSEQ multiplex PCR; TCRdb's copy keeps in-frame clones and lacks some. The sample consists of under 90,000 clones, roughly 90% of them appearing once. The sample here was peripheral blood, taken after pregnancy. The receptors here all came from a female donor in good health, enrolled as a control in a pregnancy study.

The chain uses TRBV9 and TRBJ2-2, with TRBD1 as a possible D gene (7 bases). The CDR3 consists of 15 residues. Germline CDR1 is SGDLS and CDR2 is YYNGEE. With 4 bases removed from V and 3 bases from J, the gap between germline ends came to 13 bases. The chain's CDR3 is CASSPSGGYTGELFF. In DNA form, the CDR3 reads TGTGCCAGCAGCCCCTCAGGGGGGTACACCGGGGAGCTGTTTTTT.

The chain links TRBV27 to TRBJ2-1; possibly TRBD2 for D (6 bases). Germline CDR1 and CDR2: MNHEY and SMNVEV (reference sequence). Trimming left V 3 bases short and J 6 bases short, with 9 bases between. The CDR3 extends over 13 amino acids. DNA for the CDR3: TGTGCCAGCAGTTTCGGGGGATTCAATGAGCAGTTCTTC. It translates to CASSFGGFNEQFF.

The CDR3 sequence: CAITRAGGTEAFF. In nucleotides, the CDR3 is TGTGCCATCACCCGAGCGGGGGGTACTGAAGCTTTCTTT. V usage is TRBV10-3 and J usage is TRBJ1-1, with D possibly matching TRBD1 (5 bases). V was pared by 7 bases and J by 5 bases, with 14 bases between. From germline, CDR1 is ENHRY and CDR2 SYGVKD. The CDR3 is made up of 13 amino acids.

The chain joins TRBV4-1 to TRBJ2-3; 9 bases agree with TRBD1. CDR3 length: 15 amino acids. Germline V lookup: CDR1 MGHRA, CDR2 YSYEKL. Trimming took 4 bases from V and 4 from J; bases not matched to a gene: 6. The CDR3 loop reads CASSRPGQGADTQYF. CDR3 coding DNA: TGCGCCAGCAGCCGGCCGGGACAGGGAGCAGATACGCAGTATTTT.

The rearrangement joins TRBV5-4 to TRBJ2-5, with 9 bases aligning to TRBD2. Germline V lookup: CDR1 SGHNT, CDR2 YYREEE (reference sequence). The CDR3 is made up of 14 amino acids. V shed 4 bases and J 5 bases; nucleotides not matched to a gene: 6. Written as DNA, the CDR3 is TGTGCCAGCAGCCAAGCGGGGGGTGGGGAGACCCAGTACTTC. Protein sequence: CASSQAGGGETQYF.

The genes are TRBV5-1 and TRBJ1-2; D may be TRBD1 (6 bases). The CDR3 covers 14 residues. Trimming removed 4 bases at V and 1 base at J, with 11 bases between. The germline CDR1 and CDR2 sequences are SGHRS and YFSETQ. Here the CDR3 DNA reads TGCGCCAGCAGCGCGGACAGCAATAACTATGGCTACACCTTC. As protein: CASSADSNNYGYTF.

The V call is TRBV5-5, the J call TRBJ2-7, with 9 bases identical to TRBD1. The V segment lost 4 bases and the J segment 5 bases; nucleotides outside the gene matches: 7. The CDR3 runs to 14 residues. CDR1 SGHKS and CDR2 YYEKEE come from the germline V gene (reference sequence). CDR3: CASSPPGQGNEQYF. The CDR3, as DNA: TGTGCCAGCAGCCCTCCGGGACAGGGTAACGAGCAGTACTTC.

V is TRBV27 and J is TRBJ2-3; D not resolved. V was shortened by 5 bases and J by 2 bases, with 5 bases between the two germline ends. The CDR3 runs to 12 residues. The germline CDR1 and CDR2 sequences are MNHEY and SMNVEV (reference sequence). The CDR3 protein is CASSLFTDTQYF. The DNA of the CDR3 is TGTGCCAGCAGTCTCTTCACAGATACGCAGTATTTT.

This chain uses TRBV7-3 with TRBJ2-1, with 8 bases aligning to TRBD2. The V and J ends lost 4 bases and 5 bases, in that order; junction bases with no gene match: 1. Looked up from germline, CDR1 is SGHTA and CDR2 is FQGTGA. The CDR3 has 13 residues. The CDR3 bases are TGTGCCAGCAGCTACGGGGGGGACAATGAGCAGTTCTTC. This encodes CASSYGGDNEQFF.

The chain couples TRBV7-2 to TRBJ2-6; D gene uncertain. The CDR3 length is 15 residues. The V gene's germline CDR1 is SGHTA and CDR2 FQGNSA. Trimming stripped 1 base from V and 0 bases from J, with 4 bases between. The CDR3 here is CASSLVGSGANVLTF. CDR3 sequence (DNA): TGTGCCAGCAGCTTAGTCGGCTCTGGGGCCAACGTCCTGACTTTC.

This clone was observed a handful of times. V gene TRBV20-1 combines with J gene TRBJ2-1; D is ambiguous. Trimming cost V 0 bases and J 10 bases, with 7 bases left between them. CDR3 length equals 11 residues. The germline V gene encodes CDR1 DFQATT and CDR2 SNEGSKA (reference sequence). The CDR3 region is CSARDITEQFF. DNA of the CDR3: TGCAGTGCTAGAGATATAACAGAGCAGTTCTTC.

The count of this clone is one. The chain is built from TRBV19 and TRBJ2-5; 12 bases are a match to TRBD2. The V gene end was trimmed by 4 bases and the J gene end by 5 bases; junction bases not matched to a gene: 14. The CDR3 consists of 18 residues. In germline, CDR1 is LNHDA, CDR2 SQIVND (reference sequence). The CDR3 DNA follows: TGTGCCAGTAGTACGGAGGCGTCTAGCGGGAGGGCCGGGGAGACCCAGTACTTC. Translated: CASSTEASSGRAGETQYF.

Comment on this clone: One junction end disagrees with the germline gene, perhaps due to a read error. Other nucleotide sequences from this sample produce the same CDR3. The V and J genes are TRBV7-6 and TRBJ1-2, with D unclear. Per germline, CDR1 SGHVS and CDR2 FNYEAQ. The CDR3 consists of 15 residues. Written as DNA, the CDR3 is TGTGCCAGCAGCTTAGGAGGTCCTGGAACGGATGGCTACACTTTC. The encoded protein is CASSLGGPGTDGYTF.

V is TRBV7-2 and J is TRBJ2-2, with 7 bases that match TRBD1. The length of the CDR3 is 17 residues. The V gene end was trimmed by 5 bases and the J gene end by 1 base; junction bases not matched to a gene: 10. Germline V gene sequence: CDR1 SGHTA, CDR2 FQGNSA. CDR3 in amino acids: CASSVNPGTVNTGELFF. The CDR3 bases are TGTGCCAGCAGCGTTAATCCCGGGACAGTGAACACCGGGGAGCTGTTTTTT.

V is TRBV7-2 and J is TRBJ2-1; 8 bases line up with TRBD1. In germline, CDR1 is SGHTA, CDR2 FQGNSA. CDR3 size: 16 residues. V was clipped by 0 bases and J by 9 bases; unmatched bases: 10. The CDR3 bases are TGTGCCAGCAGCTTAGCCAGGGGGCATTTAGTAGGTGAGCAGTTCTTC. Encoded protein: CASSLARGHLVGEQFF.

This chain connects TRBV2 to TRBJ2-3; TRBD1 is a possible D gene (6 bases). The CDR3 contains 15 residues. Trimming left V 7 bases short and J 1 base short, with 15 bases between. CDR1 is SNHLY, CDR2 FYNNEI, per germline. This CDR3 reads CASIGRDKGTDTQYF. As DNA, the CDR3 is TGTGCCAGCATCGGACGGGACAAAGGCACAGATACGCAGTATTTT.

J is TRBJ2-1 and V is TRBV2, with 10 bases aligning to TRBD2. The CDR3 covers 15 residues. Unmatched junction bases numbered 7, after V lost 6 bases and J lost 5 bases. In germline, CDR1 is SNHLY, CDR2 FYNNEI. The CDR3 DNA reads as TGTGCCAGCAGATCTAGCGGGAGATTGAACAATGAGCAGTTCTTC. The encoded protein is CASRSSGRLNNEQFF. Filled out from reference TRBV2 and TRBJ2-1, the complete variable domain reads EPEVTQTPSHQVTQMGQEVILRCVPISNHLYFYWYRQILGQKVEFLVSFYNNEISEKSEIFDDQFSVERPDGSNFTLKIRSTKLEDSAMYFCASRSSGRLNNEQFFGPGTRLTVL.

The rearrangement links TRBV19 to TRBJ2-7; perhaps TRBD2 as D (7 bases). CDR3 length: 14 residues. CDR1 and CDR2 from the germline V gene are LNHDA and SQIVND (reference sequence). V was trimmed by 6 bases and J by 1 base, leaving 13 bases between them. This chain's CDR3 is CASSRGAWSYEQYF. The CDR3 DNA follows: TGTGCCAGTAGCCGGGGGGCTTGGTCCTACGAGCAGTACTTC.

This chain uses TRBV7-2 with TRBJ2-1; 8 bases match TRBD2. Trimming cost V 4 bases and J 5 bases; bases outside gene matches: 4. The CDR3 runs to 14 residues. Germline V gene lookup returns CDR1 SGHTA and CDR2 FQGNSA. The CDR3 loop reads CASSSGLANNEQFF. The CDR3 nucleotides are TGTGCCAGCAGCTCCGGACTAGCTAACAATGAGCAGTTCTTC.

The V gene is TRBV18, the J gene TRBJ1-2; TRBD1 aligns across 7 bases. Trimming at V came to 4 bases and at J to 8 bases, leaving 7 bases not matched to a gene. Germline-derived CDR1 and CDR2 are KGHSH and LQKENI. CDR3 length: 13 amino acids. CDR3 protein: CASSRTGSEGYTF. CDR3 DNA: TGTGCCAGCTCACGGACAGGCTCGGAGGGCTACACCTTC. Complete variable domain (other parts from reference TRBV18 and TRBJ1-2): NAGVMQNPRHLVRRRGQEARLRCSPMKGHSHVYWYRQLPEEGLKFMVYLQKENIIDESGMPKERFSAEFPKEGPSILRIQQVVRGDSAAYFCASSRTGSEGYTFGSGTRLTVV.

The genes are TRBV4-3 and TRBJ2-7; D unclear. The germline V and J ends were trimmed by 4 bases and 3 bases, with 7 bases remaining between them. CDR3 length equals 12 residues. Per germline, CDR1 LGHNA and CDR2 YSLEER. The CDR3 loop is CASSRDGYEQYF. CDR3 DNA sequence: TGCGCCAGCAGCCGAGACGGCTACGAGCAGTACTTC.

This sequence joins TRBV7-2 and TRBJ1-3, with TRBD1 identical over 10 bases. In germline, CDR1 is SGHTA, CDR2 FQGNSA. The length of the CDR3 is 16 residues. The J segment lost 0 bases and the V segment lost 5 bases, leaving 4 bases of the junction unmatched. The CDR3 DNA is TGTGCCAGCAGCGTGACAGGGGGCATCTCTGGAAACACCATATATTTT. Its translation: CASSVTGGISGNTIYF.

This clone occurred once. V and J are TRBV10-1 and TRBJ1-3; 8 bases map to TRBD1. Per germline, CDR1 WNHNN and CDR2 SYGVQD (reference sequence). This CDR3 has 16 residues. With V trimmed by 7 bases and J by 3 bases, 11 bases remained unmatched. CDR3 loop: CASTRQGNVHGNTIYF. As DNA, the CDR3 is TGCGCCAGCACCCGACAGGGGAACGTTCATGGAAACACCATATATTTT.

This rearrangement joins TRBV27 to TRBJ1-2; maybe TRBD1 (5 bases). The CDR3 runs 13 residues. Germline V gene sequence: CDR1 MNHEY, CDR2 SMNVEV (reference sequence). Trimming pared 3 bases from V and 5 bases from J, leaving 10 bases between. CDR3 DNA sequence: TGTGCCAGCAGTTTCAGGGAGGGGTATGGCTACACCTTC. It yields the protein CASSFREGYGYTF.

The V and J genes are TRBV5-6 and TRBJ1-1; D perhaps matches TRBD1 (6 bases). V shed 1 base and J shed 0 bases, with 10 bases lying between them. This CDR3 has 15 residues. Germline values: CDR1 SGHDT, CDR2 YYEEEE. CDR3 in amino acids: CASSLQGHLNTEAFF. The CDR3, as DNA: TGTGCCAGCAGCTTGCAGGGACACCTGAACACTGAAGCTTTCTTT.

The V gene is TRBV21-1, the J gene TRBJ2-7; no DNA check was done on the table's D call, TRBD1. TRBV21-1 is given as a pseudogene. The CDR3 spans 17 residues. CDR3 in DNA: TGTGCCAGCAGCAAAGAGGACAGGGGCCGTGACTCCTACGAGCAGTACTTC. This sequence encodes CASSKEDRGRDSYEQYF.